This T cell receptor (beta chain) was documented in a study of T cells in Graves' hyperthyroidism and ophthalmopathy. Researchers amplified the TCR beta CDR3 regions from RNA transcripts. A first-round RT-PCR of the TCR CDR3 used the HTBI primer set. TCRdb called the multiplex PCR reads again in MiXCR, with one record for every CDR3 protein. The sample has more than 650,000 distinct CDR3 sequences, approximately 14% seen once; the top ten hold 9.5% to 13%. This CDR3 has 13 amino acids. Germline values: CDR1 LNHDA, CDR2 SQIVND (reference sequence). The V and J ends lost 4 bases and 4 bases respectively, with 10 bases between them. Study conclusions and caveats: Within blood appeared most thyroid clonotypes that had expanded above 0.001.

Comment on this clonotype: The antigen is not known.

The diagnostic basis comprised clinical symptoms, serum thyroxine and TRAb, thyroid ultrasound and orbital computed tomography. From more than 9.5 ml of fresh peripheral blood, PBMCs were isolated. V is TRBV19 and J is TRBJ1-1, with a possible D match to TRBD1 (5 bases). What was sequenced was blood. The receptor was derived from a woman between 18 and 30 years old with Graves' hyperthyroidism. As DNA, the CDR3 is TGTGCCAGTAGTAGGGGGTTGGGCACTGAAGCTTTCTTT. Its protein product is CASSRGLGTEAFF.